The 13 T cell receptor beta chains given below trace back to one sample, sequenced in a study of blood T cell repertoires in COVID-19. Here immunoSEQ multiplex PCR was the method, and the copy in TCRdb shows in-frame clones only, minus some. The sample lists 51,000 or so clones; roughly four fifths were seen once. The sequencing input was peripheral blood. The receptors derive from a man in his 70s with active COVID-19.

The chain uses TRBV5-6 and TRBJ2-1; the D gene is possibly TRBD2 (5 bases). Trimming took off 3 bases at V and 3 bases at J, with 10 bases between the two ends. Germline-derived CDR1 and CDR2 are SGHDT and YYEEEE. The CDR3 covers 14 residues. The CDR3 nucleotides are TGTGCCAGCAGCTCTAGAACTAGCTACAATGAGCAGTTCTTC. Translated: CASSSRTSYNEQFF.

The genes are TRBV6-2 or TRBV6-3 and TRBJ2-1; 8 nucleotides align to TRBD2. V was pared by 2 bases and J by 4 bases, with 7 bases of the junction left unmatched. The germline CDR1 and CDR2 sequences are MNHEY and SVGEGT. This CDR3 has 16 amino acids. As DNA, the CDR3 is TGTGCCAGCAGTTACCTCAGCGGGGGTTCGTACAATGAGCAGTTCTTC. It codes for CASSYLSGGSYNEQFF.

This chain joins TRBV5-1 and TRBJ2-1, with a weak D call TRBD2 (6 bases). CDR1 SGHRS and CDR2 YFSETQ come from the germline V gene. The V end lost 0 bases, the J end lost 6 bases, and 10 bases lay between the germline ends. The CDR3 totals 14 residues. The CDR3 DNA sequence: TGCGCCAGCAGCTTGGGGCAGGGAGGCAATGAGCAGTTCTTC. The encoded protein is CASSLGQGGNEQFF.

V usage is TRBV2 and J usage is TRBJ1-2, with 8 bases fitting TRBD1. V trimming: 6 bases; J trimming: 7 bases; junction bases outside the gene matches: 13. CDR1 is SNHLY, CDR2 FYNNEI, per germline. The CDR3 has 15 amino acids. The CDR3, as DNA: TGTGCCAGCAGAGCTTCTGGGGGACAGGCTCTTGGCTACACCTTC. This codes for CASRASGGQALGYTF.

The J gene is TRBJ2-2, the V gene TRBV10-3; 9 nucleotides match TRBD1. The CDR3 is made up of 16 amino acids. J was trimmed by 4 bases and V by 10 bases; bases with no gene match: 13. CDR1 is ENHRY, CDR2 SYGVKD, per germline. The DNA for the CDR3 is TGTGCCACCCTCAGACCGGGACAGGGAACCACCGGGGAGCTGTTTTTT. It translates to CATLRPGQGTTGELFF.

This clone was recorded once. V is TRBV5-1 and J is TRBJ2-3, with D perhaps TRBD1 (6 bases). This CDR3 spans 15 amino acids. V was shortened by 1 base and J by 5 bases, with 14 bases between the two germline ends. Germline CDR1 reads SGHRS; CDR2 reads YFSETQ. The CDR3 sequence: CASSLLPGVVDTQYF. CDR3 DNA sequence: TGCGCCAGCAGCTTGTTGCCAGGGGTTGTAGATACGCAGTATTTT.

J is TRBJ1-5 and V is TRBV18; tentatively, D is TRBD1 (5 bases). CDR1 and CDR2 from the germline V gene are KGHSH and LQKENI. Trimming removed 8 bases at V and 0 bases at J, with 14 bases between. The CDR3 has 15 amino acids. The CDR3 is CASRQHAYSNQPQHF. The CDR3 nucleotides are TGTGCCAGCCGACAGCACGCCTATAGCAATCAGCCCCAGCATTTT.

The V call is TRBV5-5, the J call TRBJ2-5; 12 positions agree with TRBD2. The CDR3 loop spans 16 amino acids. Trimming cost V 3 bases and J 2 bases; bases outside gene matches: 5. The germline CDR1 and CDR2 sequences are SGHKS and YYEKEE (reference sequence). As DNA, the CDR3 is TGTGCCAGCAGCTCTGGACTAGCGGGGCCTCAAGAGACCCAGTACTTC. Translating it yields CASSSGLAGPQETQYF.

The chain carries TRBV28 and TRBJ2-6, with TRBD1 matching over 8 bases. The CDR3 consists of 16 residues. Per the germline V gene, CDR1 is MDHEN and CDR2 is SYDVKM. V was pared by 5 bases and J by 2 bases, with 5 bases of the junction left unmatched. CDR3: CASSPRGLAGANVLTF. The CDR3, as DNA: TGTGCCAGCAGTCCCAGGGGGCTGGCTGGGGCCAACGTCCTGACTTTC.

The chain couples TRBV27 to TRBJ2-3, with a possible D match to TRBD1 (6 bases). The CDR3 covers 17 residues. V was trimmed by 6 bases and J by 2 bases, leaving 21 bases between them. Per germline, CDR1 MNHEY and CDR2 SMNVEV (reference sequence). CDR3 in amino acids: CASRSSPGHTLTDTQYF. The CDR3 DNA follows: TGTGCCAGCAGATCCTCCCCGGGACACACCCTCACAGATACGCAGTATTTT.

The chain carries TRBV10-3 and TRBJ2-5, with 10 bases that match TRBD1. V lost 6 bases and J lost 4; bases outside the gene matches: 5. Germline CDR1 and CDR2: ENHRY and SYGVKD. This CDR3 contains 14 residues. This CDR3 is CAIRTGTGAETQYF. CDR3 bases: TGTGCCATCAGAACCGGGACAGGGGCAGAGACCCAGTACTTC.

The chain combines TRBV9 with TRBJ1-3, with D hard to call. V was trimmed by 3 bases and J by 7 bases, leaving 17 bases between them. Germline CDR1 and CDR2: SGDLS and YYNGEE. The CDR3 contains 15 residues. This CDR3 reads CASSASGLSGNTIYF. The CDR3 nucleotides are TGTGCCAGCAGCGCGAGCGGTCTTAGTGGGAACACCATATATTTT.

The gene calls are TRBV5-4 and TRBJ2-7; 7 bases are shared with TRBD2. Germline V CDR1 and CDR2: SGHNT, YYREEE (reference sequence). The CDR3 length is 15 residues. V dropped 1 base and J dropped 0; count of bases not matched to a gene: 4. The CDR3 DNA reads TGTGCCAGCAGCTTGATCGGGGGGAGCTCCTACGAGCAGTACTTC. It specifies CASSLIGGSSYEQYF.